This TCR beta chain was captured in a study of cytomegalovirus exposure and HLA in healthy donors. Concerning this clone itself: Its antigen is currently unknown.

Study-wide findings and caveats: The authors listed 164 TCR beta chains as cytomegalovirus-associated.

In germline, CDR1 is MNHEY, CDR2 SMNVEV (reference sequence). The CDR3 is 14 residues long. Trimming removed 6 bases from V and 6 bases from J; junction bases left unmatched: 10. PCR used 60 Vbeta primers and 13 Jbeta primers. Assay used: immunoSEQ multiplex PCR; TCRdb lists only in-frame clones, some missing. The table includes some 160,000 clones, around 88% detected once. What was sequenced was PBMCs. This chain links TRBV27 with TRBJ2-7; 8 bases agree with TRBD2. This TCR was recovered from a woman under 30 in good health and CMV-seronegative. In DNA, the CDR3 is TGTGCCAGCAGCCCCGCGGGACTAGTCGGCGAGCAGTACTTC. Translated: CASSPAGLVGEQYF.